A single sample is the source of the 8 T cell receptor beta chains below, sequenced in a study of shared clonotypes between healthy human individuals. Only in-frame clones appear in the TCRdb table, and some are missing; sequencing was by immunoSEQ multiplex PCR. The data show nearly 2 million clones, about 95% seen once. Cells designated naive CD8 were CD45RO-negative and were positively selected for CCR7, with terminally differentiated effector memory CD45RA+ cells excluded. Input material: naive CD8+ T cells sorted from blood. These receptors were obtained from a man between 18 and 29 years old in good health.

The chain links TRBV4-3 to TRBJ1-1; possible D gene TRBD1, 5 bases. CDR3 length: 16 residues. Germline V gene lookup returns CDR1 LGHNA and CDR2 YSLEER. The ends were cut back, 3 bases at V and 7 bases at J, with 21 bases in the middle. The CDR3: CASSQVWQGVGGEAFF. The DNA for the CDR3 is TGCGCCAGCAGCCAGGTCTGGCAGGGCGTAGGTGGTGAAGCTTTCTTT.

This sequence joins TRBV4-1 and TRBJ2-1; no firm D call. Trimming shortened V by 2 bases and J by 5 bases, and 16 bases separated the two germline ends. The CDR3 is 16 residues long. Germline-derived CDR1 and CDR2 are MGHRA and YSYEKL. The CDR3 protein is CASSQRNVDEHNEQFF. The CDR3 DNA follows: TGCGCCAGCAGCCAACGTAACGTCGACGAGCACAATGAGCAGTTCTTC.

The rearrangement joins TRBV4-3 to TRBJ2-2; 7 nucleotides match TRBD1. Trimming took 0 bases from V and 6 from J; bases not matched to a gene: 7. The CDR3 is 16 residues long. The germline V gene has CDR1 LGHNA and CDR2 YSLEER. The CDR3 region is CASSQDSGGKAGELFF. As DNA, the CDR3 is TGCGCCAGCAGCCAAGACTCAGGGGGAAAGGCCGGGGAGCTGTTTTTT.

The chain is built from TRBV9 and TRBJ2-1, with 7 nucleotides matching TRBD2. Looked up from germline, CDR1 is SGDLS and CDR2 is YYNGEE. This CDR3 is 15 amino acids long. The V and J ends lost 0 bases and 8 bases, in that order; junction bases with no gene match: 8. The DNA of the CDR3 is TGTGCCAGCAGCGTAGCTCCGGGAGGCAGCTATGAGCAGTTCTTC. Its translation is CASSVAPGGSYEQFF.

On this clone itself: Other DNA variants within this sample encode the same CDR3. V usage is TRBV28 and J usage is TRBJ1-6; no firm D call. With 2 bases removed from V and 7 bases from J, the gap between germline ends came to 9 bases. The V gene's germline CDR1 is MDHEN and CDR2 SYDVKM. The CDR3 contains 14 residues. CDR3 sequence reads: CASSLGVGNSPLHF. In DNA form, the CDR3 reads TGTGCCAGCAGTTTAGGGGTAGGGAATTCACCCCTCCACTTT.

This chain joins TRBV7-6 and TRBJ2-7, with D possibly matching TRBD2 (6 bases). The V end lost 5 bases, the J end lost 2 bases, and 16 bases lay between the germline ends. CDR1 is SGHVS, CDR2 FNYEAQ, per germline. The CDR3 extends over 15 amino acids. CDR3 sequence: CASSPRGSSPYEQYF. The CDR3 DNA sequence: TGTGCCAGCAGCCCCCGGGGGAGCAGTCCCTACGAGCAGTACTTC.

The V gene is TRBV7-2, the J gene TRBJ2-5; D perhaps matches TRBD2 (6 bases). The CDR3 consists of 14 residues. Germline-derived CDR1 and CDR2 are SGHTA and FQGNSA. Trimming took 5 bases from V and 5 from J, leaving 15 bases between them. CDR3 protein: CASSQWDFRETQYF. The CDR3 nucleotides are TGTGCCAGCAGCCAGTGGGACTTCCGGGAGACCCAGTACTTC.

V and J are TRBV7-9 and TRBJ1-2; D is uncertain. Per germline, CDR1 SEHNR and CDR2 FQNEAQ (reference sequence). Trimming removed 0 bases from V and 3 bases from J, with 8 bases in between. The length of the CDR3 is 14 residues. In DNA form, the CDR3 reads TGTGCCAGCAGCTTAGCCCCTTATGACTATGGCTACACCTTC. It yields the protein CASSLAPYDYGYTF.